This T cell receptor beta chain is drawn from a study of blood T cell repertoires in COVID-19. On the study more broadly: Donors in the United States, Italy and Spain gave samples during acute or convalescent COVID-19.

Germline V gives CDR1 MNHEY, CDR2 SVGAGI. V lost 0 bases and J lost 1, with 9 bases in between. The CDR3 has 15 residues. The data were produced by immunoSEQ multiplex PCR, yet TCRdb's version contains in-frame clones alone and is incomplete. The data contain under 300,000 clones, roughly 86% of them seen just once; the ten biggest clones take up about 3.3%. The source of this sequence is a woman in her thirties or forties with acute COVID-19. V and J are TRBV6-5 and TRBJ1-1, with D possibly matching TRBD1 (5 bases). The material sequenced was PBMCs or T cells enriched from blood (not recorded which). CDR3 sequence: CASSYSGTGNTEAFF. The DNA for the CDR3 is TGTGCCAGCAGTTACTCCGGGACTGGGAACACTGAAGCTTTCTTT.